In this sample, the clone carrying this TCR beta chain turned up once. Germline lookup yields CDR1 MDHEN and CDR2 SYDVKM. J gave up 8 bases and V 1 base, and 8 bases lay outside the gene matches. The CDR3 is 16 amino acids. The data originate from a study of shared T cell receptors in the human thymus. Sequencing was performed with immunoSEQ multiplex PCR; in TCRdb, only in-frame clones are kept and a portion is missing. The table includes 550,000 to 800,000 clones, approximately 85% detected once. The same data also contributed to another study, on human thymus T cells. That source adds: Apparent bias marked the V and J gene usage of thymic and blood repertoires.

The sequenced material came from thymocytes. The V gene is TRBV28, the J gene TRBJ1-4; 9 nucleotides align to TRBD1. This receptor was identified in a girl under three years old with a congenital heart defect. CDR3 protein: CASSLLGQGEREKLFF. CDR3 DNA: TGTGCCAGCAGTTTATTGGGACAGGGTGAGCGGGAAAAACTGTTTTTT.